A single sample gave rise to the 10 T cell receptor beta chains below, sequenced in a study of blood T cell repertoires in COVID-19 (dated by TCRdb to 2018 to 2021). Library construction relied on the immunoSEQ multiplex PCR assay. Held by TCRdb, this immuneACCESS table contains in-frame sequences only and omits some clones. Under half of the omission traces to an unresolved V gene where checked; the cause of the rest is unknown. A total of a few hundred thousand clones appear in this sample, 85% to 90% of them only once. Of the sample, roughly 1% is held by the ten largest clones. Input material: PBMCs or T cells enriched from blood (not recorded which). The receptors were gathered from a young man who had recovered from COVID-19.

This chain connects TRBV19 to TRBJ1-2, with D unclear. The CDR3 has 12 residues. Germline CDR1 reads LNHDA; CDR2 reads SQIVND (reference sequence). Trimming stripped 4 bases from V and 4 bases from J, with 7 bases between. The chain's CDR3 is CASSTTAYGYTF. The DNA for the CDR3 is TGTGCCAGTAGTACAACAGCCTATGGCTACACCTTC.

The chain is built from TRBV7-3 and TRBJ2-5; a possible D gene is TRBD1 (6 bases). The CDR3 extends over 13 amino acids. CDR1 and CDR2 (germline): SGHTA, FQGTGA. V shed 5 bases and J shed 2 bases, with 9 bases lying between them. The CDR3 region has the DNA TGTGCCAGCAGCCGGGGACAACAAGAGACCCAGTACTTC. It specifies CASSRGQQETQYF.

The J gene is TRBJ1-3, the V gene TRBV3-1 (or the pseudogene TRBV3-2), with 8 bases matching TRBD1. Trimming cost V 2 bases and J 7 bases; bases outside gene matches: 7. The CDR3 extends over 15 amino acids. Looked up from germline, CDR1 is LGHDT and CDR2 is YNNKEL (reference sequence). The CDR3 sequence is CASSQRPGGRNTIYF. As DNA, the CDR3 is TGTGCCAGCAGCCAAAGGCCAGGGGGCAGGAACACCATATATTTT.

V gene TRBV11-2 combines with J gene TRBJ1-4; D gene unclear. Germline lookup yields CDR1 SGHAT and CDR2 FQNNGV. The V and J ends lost 3 bases and 2 bases respectively, with 10 bases between them. The CDR3 is 15 residues long. CDR3 amino acids: CASSLGSTTNEKLFF. The CDR3 DNA reads TGTGCCAGCAGCTTGGGGAGTACGACTAATGAAAAACTGTTTTTT.

This chain connects TRBV7-2 to TRBJ2-7, with a tentative D call TRBD1 (5 bases). The CDR3 spans 12 residues. V was clipped by 3 bases and J by 7 bases, with 10 bases between them. Germline CDR1 is SGHTA and CDR2 is FQGNSA. CDR3 protein: CASSFQSGEQYF. The DNA of the CDR3 is TGTGCCAGCAGCTTTCAGTCAGGGGAGCAGTACTTC.

With regard to this clone: Different DNA sequences within this sample yield the same CDR3. Here the CDR3 reads CASSLEGDSNQPQHF. The CDR3 DNA sequence: TGCGCCAGCAGCTTGGAAGGAGATAGCAATCAGCCCCAGCATTTT. The chain uses TRBV5-1 and TRBJ1-5; D unresolved. V shed 0 bases and J shed 0 bases, with 7 bases lying between them. The V gene's germline CDR1 is SGHRS and CDR2 YFSETQ. The CDR3 contains 15 residues.

J is TRBJ1-2 and V is TRBV6-5; D is uncertain. There are 13 residues in the CDR3. Germline V gives CDR1 MNHEY, CDR2 SVGAGI. V gave up 7 bases and J gave up 4 bases, with 13 bases separating them. The DNA of the CDR3 is TGTGCCAGCACCCCGGACTTACTCTATGGCTACACCTTC. This encodes CASTPDLLYGYTF.

This clone was observed a handful of times. The chain joins TRBV3-1 (or the pseudogene TRBV3-2) to TRBJ1-5; no clear D gene. Germline V lookup: CDR1 LGHDT, CDR2 YNNKEL (reference sequence). Trimming removed 2 bases from V and 7 bases from J, with 9 bases in between. This CDR3 is built from 13 residues. CDR3 in DNA: TGTGCCAGCAGCCAACGGAGGGAACAGCCCCAGCATTTT. Amino acids: CASSQRREQPQHF.

With regard to this clone: The same CDR3 also results from other DNA sequences found in this sample. The chain carries TRBV12-3 or TRBV12-4 and TRBJ2-7, with a tentative D call TRBD1 (7 bases). This CDR3 spans 13 amino acids. V lost 3 bases and J lost 4, with 10 bases in between. The CDR3 region has the DNA TGTGCCAGCAGTTTTGCAGGGGGGTACGAGCAGTACTTC. Amino acids: CASSFAGGYEQYF.

The sample holds a few counts of this clone. The chain joins TRBV18 to TRBJ2-1; D might be TRBD2 (6 bases). Trimming cost V 3 bases and J 4 bases, with 13 bases left between them. CDR3 length: 15 residues. Germline lookup yields CDR1 KGHSH and CDR2 LQKENI. CDR3: CASSPPEGLYNEQFF. The CDR3 region has the DNA TGTGCCAGCTCACCCCCGGAGGGGCTGTACAATGAGCAGTTCTTC. Complete variable domain (other parts from reference TRBV18 and TRBJ2-1): NAGVMQNPRHLVRRRGQEARLRCSPMKGHSHVYWYRQLPEEGLKFMVYLQKENIIDESGMPKERFSAEFPKEGPSILRIQQVVRGDSAAYFCASSPPEGLYNEQFFGPGTRLTVL.